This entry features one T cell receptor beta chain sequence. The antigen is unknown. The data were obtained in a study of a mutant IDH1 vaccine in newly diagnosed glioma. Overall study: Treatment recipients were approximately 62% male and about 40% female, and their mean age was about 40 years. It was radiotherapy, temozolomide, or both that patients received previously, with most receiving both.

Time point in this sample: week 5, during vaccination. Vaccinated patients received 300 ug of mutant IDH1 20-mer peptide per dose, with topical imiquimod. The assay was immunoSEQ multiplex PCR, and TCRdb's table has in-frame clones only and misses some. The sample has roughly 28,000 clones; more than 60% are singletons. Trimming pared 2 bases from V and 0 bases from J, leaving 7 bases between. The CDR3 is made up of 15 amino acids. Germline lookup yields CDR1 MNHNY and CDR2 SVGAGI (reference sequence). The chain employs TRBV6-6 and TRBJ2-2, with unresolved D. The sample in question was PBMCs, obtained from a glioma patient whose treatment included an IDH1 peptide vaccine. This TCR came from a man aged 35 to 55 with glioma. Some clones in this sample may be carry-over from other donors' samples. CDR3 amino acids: CASSYKLSNTGELFF. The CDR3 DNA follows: TGTGCCAGCAGTTACAAATTATCGAACACCGGGGAGCTGTTTTTT.